This T cell receptor (beta chain) was identified during a study of T-cell reconstitution after alpha-beta-depleted transplantation in children. Whole-study findings and limits: At the one-year point after transplant, T-cell counts and TCRbeta diversity were found to come mostly from T cells that had been newly produced.

Trimming pared 6 bases from V and 0 bases from J, leaving 12 bases between. The CDR3 totals 16 residues. Per germline, CDR1 MDHEN and CDR2 SYDVKM. Molecular barcoding with unique molecular identifiers was used for the TCRbeta library. A single record per CDR3 protein comes from TCRdb applying MiXCR to the PCR reads. The data contain a few hundred thousand distinct CDR3 sequences, 20% to 30% of them seen just once; the ten biggest clones take up 4% to 5.5%. The table lists this clonotype with many counts. Antigen unknown. V is TRBV28 and J is TRBJ2-6; D not resolved. The sequence was collected from a female patient between 2 and 10 years old who had a stem cell transplant for congenital amegakaryocytic thrombocytopenia, so the T cells may come from the graft donor. This material consisted of PBMCs, mostly from graft donor cells, taken 360 days after TCRalphabeta/CD19-depleted stem cell transplant. The CDR3 sequence is CASSDQQLSGANVLTF. CDR3 DNA: TGTGCCAGCAGCGACCAACAGCTCTCTGGGGCCAACGTCCTGACTTTC.